This TCR beta chain was sequenced during a study of OX40 agonist ivuxolimab in advanced cancers. In the study overall: Dose-escalation cases comprised hepatocellular carcinoma, melanoma, renal cell or head and neck cancer. The study reported partial responses in three patients: one hepatocellular carcinoma, two cutaneous melanoma. The study, taken as a whole, reports: Some of the nonresponding patients also showed low levels of normalized T-cell clonal expansion.

This clone turned up a few times. Antigen: not known. Trimming left V 0 bases short and J 4 bases short, with 9 bases between. There are 14 residues in the CDR3. Germline assignment: CDR1 MGHRA and CDR2 YSYEKL. Sequencing was performed with immunoSEQ multiplex PCR; in TCRdb, only in-frame clones are kept and a portion is missing. Among approximately 60,000 clones listed, approximately 93% were seen once. This sequence originates from an adult with an advanced solid tumor such as melanoma, head and neck, liver or kidney cancer. Sequencing was performed on CD4+ or CD8+ T cells sorted from blood, taken in a trial of the OX40 agonist ivuxolimab. The J gene is TRBJ1-2, the V gene TRBV4-1; no definite D call. CDR3 sequence: CASSQDSEIYGYTF. CDR3 nucleotides: TGCGCCAGCAGCCAAGATAGCGAGATCTATGGCTACACCTTC.